This T cell receptor (beta chain) was documented in a study of long-term antiretroviral therapy in people with HIV. A v3.0 immunoSEQ assay was performed at survey level. The table came from immunoSEQ multiplex PCR; TCRdb's copy has only in-frame clones and leaves some out. Of some 21,000 clones in the sample, approximately 79% were seen once. CDR3 length equals 15 residues. CDR1 is SGHNT, CDR2 YYREEE, per germline (reference sequence). V shed 4 bases and J 5 bases; nucleotides not matched to a gene: 6. The TCR was taken from a woman aged 40 to 50 with HIV. The specimen comprised unsorted PBMCs, sampled less than 1.8 years before starting antiretroviral therapy. V and J are TRBV5-4 and TRBJ1-4; TRBD1 agrees at 9 bases. In DNA form, the CDR3 reads TGTGCCAGCAGCGGGGACAGGGCTTCGAATGAAAAACTGTTTTTT. Its protein is CASSGDRASNEKLFF.